These 16 T cell receptor beta chains originate from one sample sequenced in a study of post-analysis software for immune sequencing data. Every TCR beta cDNA library bore unique molecular identifiers. TCRdb reanalysed the PCR reads using MiXCR and keeps one entry per CDR3 protein. The sample includes 800,000 to 950,000 distinct CDR3 sequences, about 57% of them seen just once. Their target antigens are unknown. Study results and caveats: TRBV segments more frequent in patients than in controls numbered a few and included TRBV5-6, TRBV5-1 and TRBV20-1.

The sample was blood. These receptors were collected from a girl aged 5-17 years with multiple sclerosis.

This chain connects TRBV4-1 to TRBJ2-5; weak D call: TRBD2 (6 bases). The CDR3 covers 18 residues. The germline CDR1 and CDR2 sequences are MGHRA and YSYEKL. Trimming took 0 bases from V and 2 from J, leaving 19 bases between them. CDR3 in DNA: TGCGCCAGCAGCCAAGATGATGAGGCAGCGGGTTTACAAGAGACCCAGTACTTC. As protein: CASSQDDEAAGLQETQYF.

This clonotype was seen a handful of times. The genes are TRBV5-1 and TRBJ1-4; TRBD1 might be the D (6 bases). The germline gives CDR1 SGHRS, CDR2 YFSETQ. The V end lost 4 bases, the J end lost 0 bases, and 13 bases lay between the germline ends. This CDR3 contains 16 residues. CDR3: CASSPTGRATNEKLFF. The CDR3 DNA reads TGCGCCAGCAGCCCCACAGGGAGGGCAACTAATGAAAAACTGTTTTTT.

On this clonotype: A junction boundary mismatches the germline segment, possibly from a read error. V usage is TRBV10-1 and J usage is TRBJ2-3; D is unclear. This CDR3 has 14 amino acids. Per germline, CDR1 WNHNN and CDR2 SYGVQD (reference sequence). CDR3 bases: TGTGCCAGCAGTGGGCAATCCGGTTCAGATACGCAGTATTTT. Protein product: CASSGQSGSDTQYF.

V and J are TRBV29-1 and TRBJ2-5; 7 nucleotides align to TRBD1. Losses at the gene ends were 7 bases for V and 2 bases for J; bases not matched to a gene: 13. Germline CDR1 is SQVTM and CDR2 is ANQGSEA. This CDR3 is 15 amino acids long. The CDR3 nucleotides read TGCAGCGGGAGCCTTCGGGCAGGGGGTCAAGAGACCCAGTACTTC. Residues: CSGSLRAGGQETQYF.

The chain is built from TRBV6-5 and TRBJ2-5, with 8 bases identical to TRBD2. Per germline, CDR1 MNHEY and CDR2 SVGAGI. This CDR3 is built from 14 residues. Losses at the gene ends were 6 bases for V and 11 bases for J; bases not matched to a gene: 14. The CDR3 spells CASRRAGVIYGQYF. In DNA, the CDR3 is TGTGCCAGCAGGAGAGCGGGGGTGATTTACGGGCAGTACTTC.

The chain links TRBV6-1 to TRBJ1-2; the D gene is possibly TRBD1 (5 bases). With 1 base removed from V and 2 bases from J, the gap between germline ends came to 14 bases. The CDR3 spans 16 residues. Germline CDR1 is MNHNS and CDR2 is SASEGT. The CDR3 reads CASSEEGGAPNYGYTF. CDR3 DNA sequence: TGTGCCAGCAGTGAAGAGGGAGGGGCCCCCAACTATGGCTACACCTTC.

There are a few counts of this clonotype. This rearrangement joins TRBV5-4 to TRBJ2-4, with 12 bases lining up with TRBD1. The J call may not be correct, given that the DNA end is closer to TRBJ2-7. Germline V gene lookup returns CDR1 SGHNT and CDR2 YYREEE (reference sequence). This CDR3 spans 15 amino acids. The CDR3 DNA sequence: TGTGCCAGCAGCGTGGGACAGGGGGCAGGTTACGAGCAGTACTTC. Protein product: CASSVGQGAGYEQYF.

The chain recombines TRBV6-4 with TRBJ2-1; the D gene is possibly TRBD1 (5 bases). The V gene's germline CDR1 is MRHNA and CDR2 SNTAGT. This CDR3 comprises 13 residues. V gave up 4 bases and J gave up 10 bases, with 14 bases separating them. The CDR3 sequence: CASSVIDRGEQFF. In nucleotides, the CDR3 is TGTGCCAGCAGTGTCATCGACAGAGGCGAGCAGTTCTTC.

V usage is TRBV20-1 and J usage is TRBJ2-5; TRBD1 matches at 8 bases. This CDR3 is built from 16 residues. CDR1 is DFQATT and CDR2 is SNEGSKA in the germline V gene (reference sequence). With V trimmed by 0 bases and J by 4 bases, 10 bases remained unmatched. DNA for the CDR3: TGCAGTGCTAGAGATCCGACAGGGGTACGACGAGAGACCCAGTACTTC. Translating gives CSARDPTGVRRETQYF.

The count of this clonotype is one. This chain joins TRBV5-5 and TRBJ2-3, with 9 bases aligning to TRBD1. Germline V lookup: CDR1 SGHKS, CDR2 YYEKEE (reference sequence). Trimming took 4 bases from V and 8 from J; bases not matched to a gene: 11. This CDR3 has 15 amino acids. This CDR3 reads CASSPGQGQTGTQYF. In DNA form, the CDR3 reads TGTGCCAGCAGCCCGGGACAGGGTCAGACTGGTACGCAGTATTTT.

The chain uses TRBV9 and TRBJ2-3; a possible D gene is TRBD2 (6 bases). Trimming took off 1 base at V and 6 bases at J, with 15 bases between the two ends. The germline V gene encodes CDR1 SGDLS and CDR2 YYNGEE. CDR3 length: 15 amino acids. CDR3 in DNA: TGTGCCAGCAGCGTATGGGGCGGGAAGGGGGATACGCAGTATTTT. Its protein product is CASSVWGGKGDTQYF. The complete variable domain, with remaining parts taken from reference TRBV9 and TRBJ2-3, reads DSGVTQTPKHLITATGQRVTLRCSPRSGDLSVYWYQQSLDQGLQFLIQYYNGEERAKGNILERFSAQQFPDLHSELNLSSLELGDSALYFCASSVWGGKGDTQYFGPGTRLTVL.

Only a few counts were recorded for this clonotype. V usage is TRBV9 and J usage is TRBJ2-5, with a weak D call TRBD1 (6 bases). V lost 0 bases to trimming and J lost 3 bases, with 9 bases between them. This CDR3 comprises 14 residues. Germline V CDR1 and CDR2: SGDLS, YYNGEE. The CDR3 protein is CASSVGAGEETQYF. The CDR3 DNA sequence: TGTGCCAGCAGCGTAGGGGCAGGGGAAGAGACCCAGTACTTC.

This clonotype turned up a few times. V and J are TRBV7-9 and TRBJ2-1; TRBD2 might be the D (5 bases). The V gene lost 6 bases and the J gene lost 4 bases, with 13 bases spanning the gap. The CDR3 has 14 amino acids. Looked up from germline, CDR1 is SEHNR and CDR2 is FQNEAQ (reference sequence). The CDR3 DNA follows: TGTGCCAGCAGAACACACTCGGGATACAATGAGCAGTTCTTC. It codes for CASRTHSGYNEQFF.

There are a few counts of this clonotype. The rearrangement uses TRBV20-1 and TRBJ2-3; D ambiguous. Per the germline V gene, CDR1 is DFQATT and CDR2 is SNEGSKA (reference sequence). V lost 3 bases to trimming and J lost 5 bases, with 12 bases between them. The CDR3 spans 13 residues. The chain's CDR3 is CSARPIGVDTQYF. CDR3 in DNA: TGCAGTGCTAGGCCCATTGGGGTAGATACGCAGTATTTT.

The chain has TRBV5-5 and TRBJ2-3; D not certain. The CDR3 is 14 residues long. The germline V gene encodes CDR1 SGHKS and CDR2 YYEKEE (reference sequence). V lost 4 bases and J 0 bases, leaving 9 bases between the germline ends. CDR3 sequence reads: CASSPETSTDTQYF. The CDR3, as DNA: TGTGCCAGCAGCCCCGAGACTAGCACAGATACGCAGTATTTT.

This chain uses TRBV20-1 with TRBJ1-4, with 8 nucleotides matching TRBD1. CDR3 length equals 14 residues. Germline-derived CDR1 and CDR2 are DFQATT and SNEGSKA (reference sequence). With V trimmed by 5 bases and J by 6 bases, 8 bases remained unmatched. The CDR3, as DNA: TGCAGTGCTTACAAACCAGGGGGCGATGAAAAACTGTTTTTT. As protein: CSAYKPGGDEKLFF.